Listed here are 24 T cell receptor beta chains from one sample, sequenced in a study of cytomegalovirus exposure and HLA in healthy donors. The PCR was carried out with 60 Vbeta primers and 13 Jbeta primers. Clones were sequenced by immunoSEQ multiplex PCR, and TCRdb holds only the in-frame ones, with some missing. Seen here are under 200,000 clones, around 79% observed once, and the top ten hold about 1.3%. What was sequenced was PBMCs. Receptors originate from a man aged 18-30 years in good health and CMV-seronegative.

Here the CDR3 DNA reads TGTGCCAGTATCGACTGGGAGGGTTCTGGGGCCAACGTCCTGACTTTC. Translation gives CASIDWEGSGANVLTF. V and J are TRBV19 and TRBJ2-6, with TRBD2 matching 7 bases. The J segment lost 1 base and the V segment lost 7 bases, leaving 7 bases of the junction unmatched. The length of the CDR3 is 16 residues. In germline, CDR1 is LNHDA, CDR2 SQIVND (reference sequence). The whole variable domain, filled in from reference TRBV19 and TRBJ2-6, reads DGGITQSPKYLFRKEGQNVTLSCEQNLNHDAMYWYRQDPGQGLRLIYYSQIVNDFQKGDIAEGYSVSREKKESFPLTVTSAQKNPTAFYLCASIDWEGSGANVLTFGAGSRLTVL.

V and J are TRBV27 and TRBJ2-5; 8 bases fit TRBD2. The length of the CDR3 is 17 residues. V was clipped by 4 bases and J by 6 bases; unmatched bases: 16. CDR1 is MNHEY and CDR2 is SMNVEV in the germline V gene (reference sequence). The chain's CDR3 is CASSSRGGTGGWKTQYF. The DNA for the CDR3 is TGTGCCAGCAGTTCCCGAGGGGGAACGGGAGGGTGGAAGACCCAGTACTTC.

The chain employs TRBV28 and TRBJ1-5, with D unclear. Germline loops: CDR1 MDHEN, CDR2 SYDVKM. The CDR3 totals 13 residues. The ends were cut back, 6 bases at V and 7 bases at J, with 13 bases in the middle. CDR3 residues: CASSSADGQPQHF. The CDR3 DNA sequence: TGTGCCAGCAGCTCGGCGGATGGGCAGCCCCAGCATTTT. The entire variable domain, with the rest obtained from reference TRBV28 and TRBJ1-5, is as follows: DVKVTQSSRYLVKRTGEKVFLECVQDMDHENMFWYRQDPGLGLRLIYFSYDVKMKEKGDIPEGYSVSREKKERFSLILESASTNQTSMYLCASSSADGQPQHFGDGTRLSIL.

This clone has more than one count but fewer than ten. The V call is TRBV11-3, the J call TRBJ2-1, with D hard to call. In germline, CDR1 is SGHNT, CDR2 YENEEA. Trimming removed 0 bases from V and 3 bases from J, with 6 bases in between. There are 14 residues in the CDR3. DNA of the CDR3: TGTGCCAGCAGCTTAGATGGCGGCTACAATGAGCAGTTCTTC. Encoded protein: CASSLDGGYNEQFF.

J is TRBJ2-5 and V is TRBV27, with 12 bases lining up with TRBD2. Germline CDR1 MNHEY, CDR2 SMNVEV (reference sequence). The V gene end was trimmed by 5 bases and the J gene end by 2 bases; junction bases not matched to a gene: 0. The CDR3 extends over 14 amino acids. The CDR3 loop is CASSGTSGQETQYF. CDR3 bases: TGTGCCAGCAGTGGGACTAGCGGGCAAGAGACCCAGTACTTC.

The chain recombines TRBV11-2 with TRBJ1-4, with 8 bases lining up with TRBD1. The CDR3 consists of 15 residues. Germline V gene data show CDR1 as SGHAT and CDR2 as FQNNGV. Unmatched junction bases numbered 4, after V lost 0 bases and J lost 7 bases. The CDR3 sequence is CASSLDDRGAEKLFF. In DNA, the CDR3 is TGTGCCAGCAGCTTAGACGACAGGGGTGCTGAAAAACTGTTTTTT.

The genes are TRBV6-6 and TRBJ2-7; 11 nucleotides align to TRBD2. The CDR3 consists of 12 residues. Trimming took 8 bases from V and 3 from J; bases not matched to a gene: 0. Germline V lookup: CDR1 MNHNY, CDR2 SVGAGI (reference sequence). The CDR3 here is CASGTSGYEQYF. The CDR3 DNA reads as TGTGCCAGCGGGACTAGCGGCTACGAGCAGTACTTC.

The V gene is TRBV7-2, the J gene TRBJ2-7; 8 bases map to TRBD1. V lost 3 bases and J lost 4; bases outside the gene matches: 5. Germline values: CDR1 SGHTA, CDR2 FQGNSA. The CDR3 totals 14 residues. The CDR3 nucleotides are TGTGCCAGCAGCTTCCAGGGGGCGCGGTACGAGCAGTACTTC. Translated: CASSFQGARYEQYF.

V is TRBV9 and J is TRBJ2-7; 9 bases agree with TRBD1. Trimming took 3 bases from V and 4 from J; bases not matched to a gene: 8. Germline values: CDR1 SGDLS, CDR2 YYNGEE. The CDR3 has 15 amino acids. Written as DNA, the CDR3 is TGTGCCAGCAGCGGACGCGGGACAGGGCCTTACGAGCAGTACTTC. Translation: CASSGRGTGPYEQYF.

The chain is built from TRBV7-2 and TRBJ2-7; 10 nucleotides agree with TRBD1. Germline CDR1 SGHTA, CDR2 FQGNSA. The CDR3 runs to 15 residues. J gave up 6 bases and V 7 bases, and 12 bases lay outside the gene matches. The CDR3 loop reads CASTKNPGQGSEQYF. In nucleotides, the CDR3 is TGTGCCAGCACCAAAAACCCGGGACAGGGGTCCGAGCAGTACTTC.

This chain connects TRBV28 to TRBJ2-7; TRBD2 matches 10 bases. Germline V gene sequence: CDR1 MDHEN, CDR2 SYDVKM. V lost 7 bases, J lost 3 bases, and 9 bases stayed unmatched. The CDR3 contains 15 residues. CDR3 DNA: TGTGCCAGCACCGGCGCAGCGGGAGGGGTCTACGAGCAGTACTTC. Its protein product is CASTGAAGGVYEQYF.

The chain couples TRBV6-1 to TRBJ1-6; maybe TRBD1 (6 bases). This CDR3 has 15 residues. The V end was cut by 0 bases, the J end by 6 bases, with 9 bases between. Germline CDR1 MNHNS, CDR2 SASEGT. The CDR3 is CASSEAEGGNSPLHF. CDR3 DNA sequence: TGTGCCAGCAGTGAAGCGGAAGGGGGTAATTCACCCCTCCACTTT.

Here the CDR3 reads CASSPRQASGANVLTF. The CDR3 region has the DNA TGTGCCAGCAGCCCCCGACAGGCCTCTGGGGCCAACGTCCTGACTTTC. The chain joins TRBV9 to TRBJ2-6, with D maybe TRBD1 (6 bases). Germline V gene lookup returns CDR1 SGDLS and CDR2 YYNGEE. With 4 bases removed from V and 0 bases from J, the gap between germline ends came to 11 bases. The CDR3 is 16 amino acids.

The chain has TRBV28 and TRBJ1-3; 7 nucleotides match TRBD1. Germline V CDR1 and CDR2: MDHEN, SYDVKM. The V and J ends lost 6 bases and 2 bases, in that order; junction bases with no gene match: 7. CDR3 length: 15 amino acids. The CDR3 DNA is TGTGCCAGCAGAGGAGGGGGCGGAGCTGGAAACACCATATATTTT. Amino acid sequence: CASRGGGGAGNTIYF.

The rearrangement links TRBV4-3 to TRBJ1-5; D possibly corresponds to TRBD1 (5 bases). V shed 2 bases and J shed 7 bases, with 15 bases lying between them. Per germline, CDR1 LGHNA and CDR2 YSLEER. The CDR3 runs to 15 residues. For the CDR3, the DNA is TGCGCCAGCAGCCAAATACTCCAGGGATCACAGCCCCAGCATTTT. Translated, it gives CASSQILQGSQPQHF.

The chain is built from TRBV30 and TRBJ1-3, with a possible D match to TRBD1 (6 bases). The length of the CDR3 is 14 residues. V lost 2 bases to trimming and J lost 4 bases, with 12 bases between them. Germline V gives CDR1 GTSNPN, CDR2 SVGIG (reference sequence). DNA for the CDR3: TGTGCCTGGAGTCCCCAGGGGAACGGAAACACCATATATTTT. This codes for CAWSPQGNGNTIYF.

J is TRBJ2-1 and V is TRBV10-2; TRBD2 matches at 11 bases. Germline V lookup: CDR1 WSHSY, CDR2 SAAADI. CDR3 size: 15 residues. V shed 8 bases, J shed 6 bases, and the junction held 9 bases outside the gene matches. CDR3 in amino acids: CASQLGTSGPNEQFF. The CDR3 DNA is TGCGCCAGCCAACTCGGGACTAGCGGCCCCAATGAGCAGTTCTTC.

The CDR3 bases are TGTGCCAGCAGTACGGGACAGGGGGACACTGAAGCTTTCTTT. Amino acid sequence: CASSTGQGDTEAFF. The gene calls are TRBV6-5 and TRBJ1-1; TRBD1 matches 11 bases. V shed 5 bases and J 3 bases; nucleotides not matched to a gene: 2. Germline V gives CDR1 MNHEY, CDR2 SVGAGI. The CDR3 loop spans 14 amino acids.

V usage is TRBV7-9 and J usage is TRBJ2-5; D is undetermined. Germline V CDR1 and CDR2: SEHNR, FQNEAQ (reference sequence). V was trimmed by 5 bases and J by 0 bases, leaving 7 bases between them. The CDR3 contains 13 residues. The CDR3 region is CASSTQNQETQYF. In DNA, the CDR3 is TGTGCCAGCAGCACACAAAACCAAGAGACCCAGTACTTC.

The rearrangement uses TRBV28 and TRBJ2-7; the D gene is possibly TRBD1 (5 bases). V was pared by 6 bases and J by 4 bases, with 16 bases between. CDR3 length: 14 amino acids. CDR1 and CDR2 (germline): MDHEN, SYDVKM. CDR3: CASSPPQGGYEQYF. The CDR3 DNA sequence: TGTGCCAGCAGCCCACCCCAGGGTGGGTACGAGCAGTACTTC.

V usage is TRBV19 and J usage is TRBJ2-5; TRBD2 might be the D (7 bases). Trimming pared 4 bases from V and 5 bases from J, leaving 14 bases between. Germline CDR1 reads LNHDA; CDR2 reads SQIVND (reference sequence). This CDR3 has 14 amino acids. The CDR3 protein is CASSTGGPGETQYF. The CDR3 DNA follows: TGTGCCAGTAGTACGGGGGGCCCGGGGGAGACCCAGTACTTC.

The chain is built from TRBV10-3 and TRBJ2-1, with 9 bases lining up with TRBD2. Trimming at V came to 3 bases and at J to 15 bases, leaving 6 bases not matched to a gene. CDR1 is ENHRY, CDR2 SYGVKD, per germline. The CDR3 is 12 amino acids. CDR3 nucleotides: TGTGCCATCAGTGAAACGCTAGCGGGATGGTTCTTC. This codes for CAISETLAGWFF.

This chain links TRBV5-5 with TRBJ1-4; TRBD1 agrees at 7 bases. The CDR3 length is 15 residues. Germline CDR1 reads SGHKS; CDR2 reads YYEKEE (reference sequence). The V gene end was trimmed by 0 bases and the J gene end by 5 bases; junction bases not matched to a gene: 4. The CDR3, as DNA: TGTGCCAGCAGCTTGGTGGCAGGGGGGAATGAAAAACTGTTTTTT. Its translation: CASSLVAGGNEKLFF. The full variable domain, its missing parts supplied by reference TRBV5-5 and TRBJ1-4, is DAGVTQSPTHLIKTRGQQVTLRCSPISGHKSVSWYQQVLGQGPQFIFQYYEKEERGRGNFPDRFSARQFPNYSSELNVNALLLGDSALYLCASSLVAGGNEKLFFGSGTQLSVL.

This clone was recorded a few times. The genes are TRBV27 and TRBJ2-5, with 8 bases fitting TRBD1. This CDR3 is built from 14 residues. Germline loops: CDR1 MNHEY, CDR2 SMNVEV (reference sequence). Trimming removed 3 bases from V and 4 bases from J; junction bases left unmatched: 4. The CDR3 bases are TGTGCCAGCAGTTTCCAGGGGGCCGGAGAGACCCAGTACTTC. Amino acids: CASSFQGAGETQYF.